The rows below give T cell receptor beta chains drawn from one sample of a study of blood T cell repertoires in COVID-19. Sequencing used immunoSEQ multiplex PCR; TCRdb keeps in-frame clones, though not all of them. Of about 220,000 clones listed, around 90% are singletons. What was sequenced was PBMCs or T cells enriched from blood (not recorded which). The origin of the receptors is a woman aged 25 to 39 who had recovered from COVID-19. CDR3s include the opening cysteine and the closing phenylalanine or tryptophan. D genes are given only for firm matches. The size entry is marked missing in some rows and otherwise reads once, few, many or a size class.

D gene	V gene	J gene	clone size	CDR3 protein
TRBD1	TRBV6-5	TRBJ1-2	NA	CASRDRGEAYGYTF
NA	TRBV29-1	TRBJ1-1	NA	CSVEEGGSTEAFF
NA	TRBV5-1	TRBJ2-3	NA	CASRSPGQDTQYF
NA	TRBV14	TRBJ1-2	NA	CASSQDVELSYGYTF
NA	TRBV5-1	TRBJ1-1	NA	CASSLDLLDSRGDTEAFF
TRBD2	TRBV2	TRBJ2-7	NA	CASSELAGGFNEQYF
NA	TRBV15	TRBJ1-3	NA	CATSRTAYSGNTIYF
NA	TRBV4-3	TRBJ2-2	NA	CASSQDRGSGELFF
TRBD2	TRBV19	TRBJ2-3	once	CASSIPTSGPDTQYF
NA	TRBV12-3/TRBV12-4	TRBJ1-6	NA	CASSQGHNSPLHF
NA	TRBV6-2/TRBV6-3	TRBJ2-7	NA	CASSLSQGFRGSEQYF
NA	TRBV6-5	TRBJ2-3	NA	CASSSNAPGTDTQYF
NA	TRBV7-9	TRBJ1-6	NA	CASRWLSSQEGSPLHF
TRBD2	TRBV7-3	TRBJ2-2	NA	CASSSGLAGATGELFF
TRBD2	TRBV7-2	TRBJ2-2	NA	CASPSYGTSNTGELFF
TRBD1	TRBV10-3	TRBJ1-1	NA	CAIRDRTMNTEAFF
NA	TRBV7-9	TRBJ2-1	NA	CASSQVGLDYNEQFF
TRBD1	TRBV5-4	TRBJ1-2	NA	CASSPSGTGANYGYTF
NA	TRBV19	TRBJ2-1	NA	CASSIGQSRTEQFF
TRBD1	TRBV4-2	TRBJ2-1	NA	CASSQDWDRGYNEQFF
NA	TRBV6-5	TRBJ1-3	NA	CASSYSRSGNTIYF
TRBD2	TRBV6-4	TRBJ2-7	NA	CASLDGRKKREQYF
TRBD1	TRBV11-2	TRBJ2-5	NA	CASSAHLQGEETQYF
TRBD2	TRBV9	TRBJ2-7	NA	CASSVGTSATYEQYF
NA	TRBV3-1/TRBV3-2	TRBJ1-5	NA	CASSQDPTGSLNQPQHF
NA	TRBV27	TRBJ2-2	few	CASSSGTNTGELFF
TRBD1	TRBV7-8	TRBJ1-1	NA	CASSETGNRGSEAFF
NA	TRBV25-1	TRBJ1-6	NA	CASSPPGKYSPLHF
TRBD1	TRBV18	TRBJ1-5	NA	CASSRNRPGQGADQPQHF
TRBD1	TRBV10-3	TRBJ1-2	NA	CALSRTGNYGYTF
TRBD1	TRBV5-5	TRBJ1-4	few	CASKRTGEWSEKLFF
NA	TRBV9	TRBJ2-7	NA	CASSPTDNPNYEQYF
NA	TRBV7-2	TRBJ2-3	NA	CASSQPGTSGTDTQYF
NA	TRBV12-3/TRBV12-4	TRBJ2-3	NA	CASSLLDTQYF
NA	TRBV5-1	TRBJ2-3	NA	CASSLAGDTQYF
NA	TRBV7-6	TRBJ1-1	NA	CASSPAGTPEAFF
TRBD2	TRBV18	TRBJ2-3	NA	CASSSERLAGYTDTQYF
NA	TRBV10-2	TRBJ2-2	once	CASRAPHTGELFF
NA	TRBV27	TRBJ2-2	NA	CASSLSRSGELFF
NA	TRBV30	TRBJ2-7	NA	CAWMELMGYTYEQYF
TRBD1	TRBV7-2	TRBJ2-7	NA	CASSSTGGNSYEQYF
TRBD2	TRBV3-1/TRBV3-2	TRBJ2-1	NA	CASSQDFPSGGLNEQFF
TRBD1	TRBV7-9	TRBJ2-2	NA	CASSQTGVNTGELFF
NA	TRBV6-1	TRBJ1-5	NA	CASSEQANQPQHF
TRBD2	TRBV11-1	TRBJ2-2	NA	CASSHNRAGEGRELFF
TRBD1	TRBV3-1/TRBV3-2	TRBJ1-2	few	CASSQDFRTGGNDGYTF